These T cell receptor beta chains were read from a single sample in a study of blood T cells in healthy people across ages. TCRdb ran MiXCR on the 5' RACE reads and lists one entry per CDR3 protein. The table has 800,000 or so distinct CDR3 sequences, 46% seen once. The specimen was blood. These receptors came from a man at least 80 years old in good health. Both conserved end residues are part of each CDR3. D genes are given only for firm matches. Clone size, where shown, is once, few, many, or a class for clones that have expanded.

d_call	j_call	clone_size	v_call	cdr3_nt	cdr3_aa
.	TRBJ1-1	.	TRBV25-1	TGTGCCAGCAGTGAATTCGGGGAGGGGACTGAAGCTTTCTTT	CASSEFGEGTEAFF
TRBD1	TRBJ2-7	.	TRBV12-3/TRBV12-4	TGTGCCAGCAGCCCATCACAGGGGGCGGGCGCTCTGGACGAGCAGTACTTC	CASSPSQGAGALDEQYF
.	TRBJ2-3	.	TRBV7-2	TGTGCCAGCAGCTTAGAAGCTATTGGCAGCCGGATGGCAGGTACGCAGTATTTT	CASSLEAIGSRMAGTQYF
.	TRBJ2-6	few	TRBV12-3/TRBV12-4	TGTGCCAGCACCCTTTACGCCTCTGGGGCCAACGTCCTGACTTTC	CASTLYASGANVLTF
TRBD1	TRBJ2-3	.	TRBV9	TGTGCCAGCAGCGTAGGAACAGGGGGGTACACAGATACGCAGTATTTT	CASSVGTGGYTDTQYF
.	TRBJ2-1	.	TRBV29-1	TGCAGCGTTGGGCCTGACGATGAGCAGTTCTTC	CSVGPDDEQFF
TRBD2	TRBJ2-1	.	TRBV7-2	TGTGCCAGCAGCTTGGGACTAGCGGGAGGCCGGGCTGAGCAGTTCTTC	CASSLGLAGGRAEQFF
.	TRBJ1-4	few	TRBV14	TGTGCCAGCAGCTGGGGAGGCAGCAGTAATGAAAAACTGTTTTTT	CASSWGGSSNEKLFF
.	TRBJ2-5	few	TRBV4-3	TGCGCCAGCAGCCAAGAACGGCAGGGTCAAGGAGAGACCCAGTACTTC	CASSQERQGQGETQYF
TRBD1	TRBJ1-6	few	TRBV20-1	TGCAGTGCTAGAGATATGGACAGGACGGGAGTTTCACCCCTCCACTTT	CSARDMDRTGVSPLHF
.	TRBJ2-7	.	TRBV2	TGTGCCAGCAGTGTGAGCCGGACGGCATACGAGCAGTACTTC	CASSVSRTAYEQYF
.	TRBJ2-5	.	TRBV3-1	TGTGCCAGCAGCCAGCGGCAGGAGCAGTACTTC	CASSQRQEQYF
.	TRBJ1-4	.	TRBV7-9	TGTGCCAGCAGCCCACTAGTGGGAGAAAAACTGTTTTTT	CASSPLVGEKLFF
.	TRBJ2-1	.	TRBV12-3/TRBV12-4	TGTGCCAGCAGTCACGGGCCCCCTTCGGATGAGCAGTTCTTC	CASSHGPPSDEQFF
.	TRBJ2-5	.	TRBV2	TGTGCCAGCAGGGCCAGACCCGAAAGTGAGACCCAGTACTTC	CASRARPESETQYF
TRBD1	TRBJ2-5	few	TRBV15	TGTGCCACCAGCAACCTGGACAGGGGACGCAAAGAGACCCAGTACTTC	CATSNLDRGRKETQYF
TRBD2	TRBJ2-3	.	TRBV2	TGTGCCATCCAGCGGGAGGGCCTGGATACGCAGTATTTT	CAIQREGLDTQYF
TRBD2	TRBJ2-4	.	TRBV7-9	TGTGCCAGCAGCCTGTGGGGGCTAGCGGGAGGTCCTCTCCCCAAAAACATTCAGTACTTC	CASSLWGLAGGPLPKNIQYF
.	TRBJ1-4	.	TRBV27	TGTGCCAGCAGTTTATCCGGTGACCCGCATAATGAAAAACTGTTTTTT	CASSLSGDPHNEKLFF
.	TRBJ2-3	many	TRBV4-2	TGTGCCAGCAGCCGCGACAGGCGGGAGTCTACGCAGTATTTT	CASSRDRRESTQYF
.	TRBJ2-1	.	TRBV5-6	TGTCCCAGCAGCCAGGCGCTGTATGAGCAGTTCTTC	CPSSQALYEQFF
.	TRBJ2-5	few	TRBV7-2	TGTGCCAGCAGCTTAGTAGGGACGGTTGAGCAGTACTTC	CASSLVGTVEQYF
TRBD1	TRBJ2-3	.	TRBV9	TGTGCCAGCAGCGTAGCTTTGAGGGGGCCAGATACGCAGTATTTT	CASSVALRGPDTQYF
.	TRBJ2-7	many	TRBV7-3	TGTGCCAGCAGCTTACGGGTCGCGGAGGAGCAGTACTTC	CASSLRVAEEQYF
.	TRBJ1-2	.	TRBV7-9	TGTGCCAGCAGCTTAAGTACAGGGTCCAACTATGACTACACCTTC	CASSLSTGSNYDYTF
.	TRBJ1-2	.	TRBV29-1	TGCAGCGGGCGGGACTCTCGAGAGGGCTACACCTTC	CSGRDSREGYTF
.	TRBJ1-1	.	TRBV6-6	TGTGCCAGCAGTTTAGGTCTCGGTAGGAACACTGAAGCTTTCTTT	CASSLGLGRNTEAFF
TRBD1	TRBJ1-2	.	TRBV10-3	TGTGCCATCTACCAGGGGGACAGTTCTGGCTACACCTTC	CAIYQGDSSGYTF
.	TRBJ1-1	.	TRBV29-1	TGCAGCGAAGTGGGGCAGGGGGAAGCTTTCTTT	CSEVGQGEAFF
TRBD1	TRBJ2-7	.	TRBV20-1	TGCAGTGCATCTACTACCGGGACAGGTGACGAGCAGTACTTC	CSASTTGTGDEQYF
.	TRBJ1-5	.	TRBV6-6	TGTGCCAGCACCGGAGGGGCGGGCTTCGGCAATCAGCCCCAGCATTTT	CASTGGAGFGNQPQHF
.	TRBJ2-7	.	TRBV25-1	TGTGCCAGCAGTGAGGCAGGGCTGTACGAGCAGTACTTC	CASSEAGLYEQYF